This TCR beta chain was captured by sequencing in a study of blood T cells in healthy people across ages. The V segment lost 2 bases and the J segment 5 bases; nucleotides outside the gene matches: 5. The length of the CDR3 is 14 residues. Looked up from germline, CDR1 is DFQATT and CDR2 is SNEGSKA (reference sequence). With a J-beta primer mix and a sample-barcoded 5' primer, a second PCR ran about 6 to 11 cycles. From the 5' RACE reads, TCRdb called clonotypes with MiXCR, one entry per CDR3 protein. The sample contains about 680,000 distinct CDR3 sequences, roughly 49% of which appear only once. This TCR came from an older woman in good health. The specimen sequenced was blood. The chain employs TRBV20-1 and TRBJ2-1, with TRBD2 identical over 8 bases. CDR3 DNA sequence: TGCAGTGCTAGAAGCGGGAGCAAAAACAATGAGCAGTTCTTC. This encodes CSARSGSKNNEQFF.